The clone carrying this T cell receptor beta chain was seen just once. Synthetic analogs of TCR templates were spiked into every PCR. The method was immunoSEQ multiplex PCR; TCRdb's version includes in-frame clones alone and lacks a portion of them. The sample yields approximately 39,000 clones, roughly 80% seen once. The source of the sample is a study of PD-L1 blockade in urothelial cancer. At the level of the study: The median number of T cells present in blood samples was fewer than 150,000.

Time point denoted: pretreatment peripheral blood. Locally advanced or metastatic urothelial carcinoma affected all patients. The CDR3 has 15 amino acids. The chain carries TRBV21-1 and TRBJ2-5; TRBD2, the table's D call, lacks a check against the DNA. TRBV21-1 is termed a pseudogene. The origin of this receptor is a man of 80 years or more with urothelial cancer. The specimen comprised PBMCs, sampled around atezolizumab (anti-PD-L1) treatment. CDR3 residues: CASSKAAGRSETQYF. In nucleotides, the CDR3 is TGTGCCAGCAGCAAAGCGGCGGGAAGGTCAGAGACCCAGTACTTC.